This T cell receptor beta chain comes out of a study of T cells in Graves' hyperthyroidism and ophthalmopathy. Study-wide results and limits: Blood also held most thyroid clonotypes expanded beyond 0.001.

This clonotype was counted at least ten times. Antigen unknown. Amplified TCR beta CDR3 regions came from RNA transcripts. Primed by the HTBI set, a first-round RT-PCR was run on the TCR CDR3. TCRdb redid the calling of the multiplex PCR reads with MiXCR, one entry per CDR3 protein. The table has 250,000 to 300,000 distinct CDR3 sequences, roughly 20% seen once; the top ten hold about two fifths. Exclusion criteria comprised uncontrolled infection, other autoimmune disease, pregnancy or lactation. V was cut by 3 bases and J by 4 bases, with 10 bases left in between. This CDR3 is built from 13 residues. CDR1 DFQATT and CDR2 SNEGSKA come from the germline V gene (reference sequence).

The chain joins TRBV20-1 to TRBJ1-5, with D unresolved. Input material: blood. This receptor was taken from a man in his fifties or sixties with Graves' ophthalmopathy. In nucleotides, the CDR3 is TGCAGTGCTAGTAAGGGAGGGAATCAGCCCCAGCATTTT. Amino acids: CSASKGGNQPQHF.